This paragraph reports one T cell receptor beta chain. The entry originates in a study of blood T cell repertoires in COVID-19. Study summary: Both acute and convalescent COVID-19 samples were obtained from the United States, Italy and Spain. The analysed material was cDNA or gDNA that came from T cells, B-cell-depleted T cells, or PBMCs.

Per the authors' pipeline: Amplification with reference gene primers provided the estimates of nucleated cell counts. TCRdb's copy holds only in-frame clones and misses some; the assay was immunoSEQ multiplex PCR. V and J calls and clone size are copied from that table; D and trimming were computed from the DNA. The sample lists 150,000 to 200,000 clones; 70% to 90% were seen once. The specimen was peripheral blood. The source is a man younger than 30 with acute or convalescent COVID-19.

CDR3 sequence reads: CASSIDSRATQYF. CDR3 coding DNA: TGTGCCAGTAGTATTGACAGTAGAGCGACCCAGTACTTC. The rearrangement joins TRBV19 to TRBJ2-5; D may be TRBD1 (5 bases). The CDR3 length is 13 residues. V lost 3 bases and J lost 7, with 12 bases in between. From germline, CDR1 is LNHDA and CDR2 SQIVND (reference sequence).